A selection of T cell receptor beta chains follows, all from one sample in a study of cytomegalovirus exposure and HLA in healthy donors. Generated by immunoSEQ multiplex PCR, the TCRdb table keeps only in-frame clones and is missing some. The profile shows some 120,000 clones, roughly 74% of them singletons. Sequenced sample: PBMCs. The receptors originated from a woman aged 45-60 years in good health and CMV-seropositive. The CDR3 runs from the conserved cysteine through the conserved F or W. Fields, in order: J gene, clone size, V gene, D gene, CDR3 DNA, CDR3 protein. The D gene is left open where the match is weak. Clone sizes are given selectively: once, few, many, or a class where the clone is expanded.

j_gene: TRBJ2-2
abundance: NA
v_gene: TRBV7-2
d_gene: NA
CDR3nt: TGTGCCAGCAGCTTAGCAGCAGGGGCTGGCGGGGAGCTGTTTTTT
CDR3aa: CASSLAAGAGGELFF

j_gene: TRBJ2-3
abundance: NA
v_gene: TRBV10-3
d_gene: NA
CDR3nt: TGTGCCATCAGTGAGTCTCGGAGCACAGATACGCAGTATTTT
CDR3aa: CAISESRSTDTQYF

j_gene: TRBJ1-2
abundance: NA
v_gene: TRBV5-5
d_gene: NA
CDR3nt: TGTGCCAGCAGCGCGGACAGCTTAAGGGGCTATGGCTACACCTTC
CDR3aa: CASSADSLRGYGYTF

j_gene: TRBJ2-5
abundance: NA
v_gene: TRBV5-1
d_gene: NA
CDR3nt: TGCGCCAGCAGCTTCTACCAAGAGACCCAGTACTTC
CDR3aa: CASSFYQETQYF

j_gene: TRBJ1-4
abundance: NA
v_gene: TRBV11-2
d_gene: NA
CDR3nt: TGTGCCAGCAGCTTTGAAGGGGCAGTGGGGGAAAAACTGTTTTTT
CDR3aa: CASSFEGAVGEKLFF

j_gene: TRBJ2-1
abundance: NA
v_gene: TRBV5-5
d_gene: NA
CDR3nt: TGTGCCAGCAGCTTCGGGGATTCCTACAATGAGCAGTTCTTC
CDR3aa: CASSFGDSYNEQFF

j_gene: TRBJ1-1
abundance: NA
v_gene: TRBV5-1
d_gene: NA
CDR3nt: TGCGCCAGCAGCTTCCAAATCAGGGACACTGAAGCTTTCTTT
CDR3aa: CASSFQIRDTEAFF

j_gene: TRBJ2-1
abundance: NA
v_gene: TRBV30
d_gene: NA
CDR3nt: TGTGCCTGGAGTCTTGGGGCAGGGGCGGTGAATGAGCAGTTCTTC
CDR3aa: CAWSLGAGAVNEQFF

j_gene: TRBJ2-2
abundance: NA
v_gene: TRBV12-5
d_gene: TRBD1
CDR3nt: TGTGCTAGTGGTGGGACAGGGGGGGCCGGGGAGCTGTTTTTT
CDR3aa: CASGGTGGAGELFF

j_gene: TRBJ1-1
abundance: NA
v_gene: TRBV27
d_gene: TRBD1
CDR3nt: TGTGCCAGCAGTGTCGACAGGGTGGACACTGAAGCTTTCTTT
CDR3aa: CASSVDRVDTEAFF

j_gene: TRBJ2-5
abundance: NA
v_gene: TRBV5-1
d_gene: NA
CDR3nt: TGCGCCAGCAGCTTCAACGGTCAAGAGACCCAGTACTTC
CDR3aa: CASSFNGQETQYF

j_gene: TRBJ2-5
abundance: NA
v_gene: TRBV19
d_gene: NA
CDR3nt: TGTGCCACCAGACAGTCCGGGGAGACCCAGTACTTC
CDR3aa: CATRQSGETQYF

j_gene: TRBJ2-3
abundance: few
v_gene: TRBV2
d_gene: NA
CDR3nt: TGTGCCAGCAGTGCACAGGGGAGGCGCGACACAGATACGCAGTATTTT
CDR3aa: CASSAQGRRDTDTQYF

j_gene: TRBJ1-5
abundance: few
v_gene: TRBV25-1
d_gene: NA
CDR3nt: TGTGCCAGCAGTGATGGGTGGGAGCAGCCCCAGCATTTT
CDR3aa: CASSDGWEQPQHF

j_gene: TRBJ1-6
abundance: NA
v_gene: TRBV2
d_gene: NA
CDR3nt: TGTGCCAGCAGACAGGTTATTTCCTATAATTCACCCCTCCACTTT
CDR3aa: CASRQVISYNSPLHF

j_gene: TRBJ2-5
abundance: few
v_gene: TRBV30
d_gene: TRBD1
CDR3nt: TGTGCCTGGAGTGCCCAGACAGGGTACCAAGAGACCCAGTACTTC
CDR3aa: CAWSAQTGYQETQYF

j_gene: TRBJ2-7
abundance: NA
v_gene: TRBV5-8
d_gene: NA
CDR3nt: TGTGCCAGCAGCTTGAGCCGTCACGAGCAGTACTTC
CDR3aa: CASSLSRHEQYF

j_gene: TRBJ2-5
abundance: few
v_gene: TRBV29-1
d_gene: NA
CDR3nt: TGCAGCGTTGGACAGTCGTACCAAGAGACCCAGTACTTC
CDR3aa: CSVGQSYQETQYF

j_gene: TRBJ1-3
abundance: few
v_gene: TRBV30
d_gene: NA
CDR3nt: TGTGCCTGTGCCGGCGGCCGCTCTGGAAACACCATATATTTT
CDR3aa: CACAGGRSGNTIYF

j_gene: TRBJ1-3
abundance: NA
v_gene: TRBV19
d_gene: TRBD1
CDR3nt: TGTGCCAGTAGTGACAGGGGGCGCGGTGGAAACACCATATATTTT
CDR3aa: CASSDRGRGGNTIYF

j_gene: TRBJ2-7
abundance: NA
v_gene: TRBV6-5
d_gene: NA
CDR3nt: TGTGCCAGCAGCCAGTCCGGGGGTCCCTACGAGCAGTACTTC
CDR3aa: CASSQSGGPYEQYF

j_gene: TRBJ1-1
abundance: medium-sized
v_gene: TRBV19
d_gene: TRBD1
CDR3nt: TGTGCCAGTAACTCGGGGACAGGGCGGTCGAAGAACACTGAAGCTTTCTTT
CDR3aa: CASNSGTGRSKNTEAFF

j_gene: TRBJ2-7
abundance: NA
v_gene: TRBV12-5
d_gene: NA
CDR3nt: TGTGCTAGTGGAATAGGGGTAGGCGAGCAGTACTTC
CDR3aa: CASGIGVGEQYF

j_gene: TRBJ2-7
abundance: NA
v_gene: TRBV10-2
d_gene: TRBD2
CDR3nt: TGCGCCAGCAGAATCATAGCGGGGGGCCCCAACGAGCAGTACTTC
CDR3aa: CASRIIAGGPNEQYF

j_gene: TRBJ2-1
abundance: NA
v_gene: TRBV30
d_gene: TRBD1
CDR3nt: TGTGCCTGGAGGACAGGGGGTTTGGGGCAGTTCTTC
CDR3aa: CAWRTGGLGQFF

j_gene: TRBJ1-4
abundance: NA
v_gene: TRBV7-9
d_gene: TRBD1
CDR3nt: TGTGCCAGCAGCCTTTCCCGGCCGGGACAGACTAATGAAAAACTGTTTTTT
CDR3aa: CASSLSRPGQTNEKLFF

j_gene: TRBJ1-4
abundance: few
v_gene: TRBV16
d_gene: NA
CDR3nt: TGTGCCAGCAGCCAATCCGTACTCGGGAATGAAAAACTGTTTTTT
CDR3aa: CASSQSVLGNEKLFF

j_gene: TRBJ1-1
abundance: NA
v_gene: TRBV11-2
d_gene: TRBD1
CDR3nt: TGTGCCAGCACCACAGGGGGGGACACTGAAGCTTTCTTT
CDR3aa: CASTTGGDTEAFF

j_gene: TRBJ2-1
abundance: NA
v_gene: TRBV19
d_gene: NA
CDR3nt: TGTGCCAGCCTAGCGTCGAACAGGAATGAGCAGTTCTTC
CDR3aa: CASLASNRNEQFF

j_gene: TRBJ1-5
abundance: NA
v_gene: TRBV7-9
d_gene: TRBD1
CDR3nt: TGTGCCAGCAGCCGGCCACAGGGGGAGACCCAGCATTTT
CDR3aa: CASSRPQGETQHF

j_gene: TRBJ2-3
abundance: NA
v_gene: TRBV5-4
d_gene: TRBD1
CDR3nt: TGTGCCAGCAGCGCAGGGGGAAGGGAAGATACGCAGTATTTT
CDR3aa: CASSAGGREDTQYF

j_gene: TRBJ2-7
abundance: NA
v_gene: TRBV11-2
d_gene: TRBD1
CDR3nt: TGTGCCAGCAGCTCGCTCACTCGGACAGGGGGCAAATACGAGCAGTACTTC
CDR3aa: CASSSLTRTGGKYEQYF

j_gene: TRBJ1-5
abundance: NA
v_gene: TRBV5-1
d_gene: NA
CDR3nt: TGCGCCAGCAGCTTAACCGGGGGGGAGGATCAGCCCCAGCATTTT
CDR3aa: CASSLTGGEDQPQHF

j_gene: TRBJ2-5
abundance: NA
v_gene: TRBV5-1
d_gene: TRBD1
CDR3nt: TGCGCCAGCAGCCCGGGGACAGTCCAAGAGACCCAGTACTTC
CDR3aa: CASSPGTVQETQYF

j_gene: TRBJ1-1
abundance: NA
v_gene: TRBV11-2
d_gene: TRBD1
CDR3nt: TGTGCCAGCAGCTATACCGGGACAGGGGGCGAAGCTTTCTTT
CDR3aa: CASSYTGTGGEAFF

j_gene: TRBJ2-7
abundance: NA
v_gene: TRBV9
d_gene: NA
CDR3nt: TGTGCCAGCAGCCCCCTCCGAGCAGGGGACCACGAGCAGTACTTC
CDR3aa: CASSPLRAGDHEQYF

j_gene: TRBJ2-3
abundance: NA
v_gene: TRBV2
d_gene: NA
CDR3nt: TGTGCCAGCAGTAACGAGGATACGCAGTATTTT
CDR3aa: CASSNEDTQYF

j_gene: TRBJ2-5
abundance: NA
v_gene: TRBV7-2
d_gene: NA
CDR3nt: TGTGCCAGCAGCTTCAGGGGGGAAGAGACCCAGTACTTC
CDR3aa: CASSFRGEETQYF

j_gene: TRBJ2-3
abundance: NA
v_gene: TRBV14
d_gene: NA
CDR3nt: TGTGCCAGCAGCCCAGGCTCGGATACGCAGTATTTT
CDR3aa: CASSPGSDTQYF

j_gene: TRBJ2-3
abundance: NA
v_gene: TRBV7-9
d_gene: NA
CDR3nt: TGTGCCAGCAGCCCCGGGGGTGTGGCCACAGATACGCAGTATTTT
CDR3aa: CASSPGGVATDTQYF

j_gene: TRBJ2-3
abundance: NA
v_gene: TRBV5-1
d_gene: NA
CDR3nt: TGCGCCAGCAGCCAAGGGACAACTAGCACAGATACGCAGTATTTT
CDR3aa: CASSQGTTSTDTQYF

j_gene: TRBJ2-1
abundance: NA
v_gene: TRBV11-3
d_gene: NA
CDR3nt: TGTGCCAGCAGCCGGGACTGGTACAATGAGCAGTTCTTC
CDR3aa: CASSRDWYNEQFF